This note documents a single T cell receptor beta chain sequence. The data stem from a study of blood T cell repertoires in COVID-19. V lost 0 bases to trimming and J lost 2 bases, with 13 bases between them. The CDR3 sequence is 16 residues long. Germline CDR1 and CDR2: SGHRS and YFSETQ. Per the authors' pipeline: Estimation of nucleated cell counts was performed using reference gene primer amplification. Generated by immunoSEQ multiplex PCR, the TCRdb table keeps only in-frame clones and is missing some. From that table come the V and J calls and clone size; the DNA was used to work out D and trimming. The sample gives approximately 350,000 clones, about four fifths of which show up once; less than 6% is in the top ten. For recovered donors of Cohort 3, there were two negative PCRs, clearance, or symptom resolution.

The receptor was isolated from a woman between 50 and 59 years old who had recovered from COVID-19. The rearrangement joins TRBV5-1 to TRBJ2-3; perhaps TRBD1 as D (5 bases). Material: PBMCs or T cells enriched from blood (not recorded which). The CDR3 spells CASSLVTGRTTDTQYF. DNA of the CDR3: TGCGCCAGCAGCTTGGTCACAGGTCGGACCACAGATACGCAGTATTTT.